This TCR beta chain comes out of a study of T-cell reconstitution after alpha-beta-depleted transplantation in children. V trimming: 11 bases; J trimming: 2 bases; junction bases outside the gene matches: 10. The CDR3 runs to 14 residues. CDR1 and CDR2 (germline): SNHLY, FYNNEI. Findings and caveats of the study: Two months or so post-transplant, alpha-beta T cells reportedly derived from several hundred expanded graft clones. At day 60, the high TCRbeta diversity found in some patients originated from recipient T cells and thymic progenitors that had survived. When one year had passed after transplant, most T-cell counts and diversity came from newly produced T cells.

This clonotype was detected only a few times. Its antigen is not identified. Unique molecular identifiers were incorporated when the TCRbeta library was constructed. TCRdb reprocessed the PCR reads with MiXCR, giving one entry per CDR3 protein. This table has around 490,000 distinct CDR3 sequences, over 10% appearing once. The specimen comprised PBMCs, mostly from graft donor cells, sampled 180 days after TCRalphabeta/CD19-depleted stem cell transplant. The source is a female patient aged 2-9 years who had a stem cell transplant for aplastic anemia, so the T cells may come from the graft donor. The chain joins TRBV2 to TRBJ2-7; TRBD1 matches at 9 bases. CDR3 loop: CALWGQGQTYEQYV. Written as DNA, the CDR3 is TGTGCCCTTTGGGGACAGGGCCAAACCTACGAGCAGTACGTC.